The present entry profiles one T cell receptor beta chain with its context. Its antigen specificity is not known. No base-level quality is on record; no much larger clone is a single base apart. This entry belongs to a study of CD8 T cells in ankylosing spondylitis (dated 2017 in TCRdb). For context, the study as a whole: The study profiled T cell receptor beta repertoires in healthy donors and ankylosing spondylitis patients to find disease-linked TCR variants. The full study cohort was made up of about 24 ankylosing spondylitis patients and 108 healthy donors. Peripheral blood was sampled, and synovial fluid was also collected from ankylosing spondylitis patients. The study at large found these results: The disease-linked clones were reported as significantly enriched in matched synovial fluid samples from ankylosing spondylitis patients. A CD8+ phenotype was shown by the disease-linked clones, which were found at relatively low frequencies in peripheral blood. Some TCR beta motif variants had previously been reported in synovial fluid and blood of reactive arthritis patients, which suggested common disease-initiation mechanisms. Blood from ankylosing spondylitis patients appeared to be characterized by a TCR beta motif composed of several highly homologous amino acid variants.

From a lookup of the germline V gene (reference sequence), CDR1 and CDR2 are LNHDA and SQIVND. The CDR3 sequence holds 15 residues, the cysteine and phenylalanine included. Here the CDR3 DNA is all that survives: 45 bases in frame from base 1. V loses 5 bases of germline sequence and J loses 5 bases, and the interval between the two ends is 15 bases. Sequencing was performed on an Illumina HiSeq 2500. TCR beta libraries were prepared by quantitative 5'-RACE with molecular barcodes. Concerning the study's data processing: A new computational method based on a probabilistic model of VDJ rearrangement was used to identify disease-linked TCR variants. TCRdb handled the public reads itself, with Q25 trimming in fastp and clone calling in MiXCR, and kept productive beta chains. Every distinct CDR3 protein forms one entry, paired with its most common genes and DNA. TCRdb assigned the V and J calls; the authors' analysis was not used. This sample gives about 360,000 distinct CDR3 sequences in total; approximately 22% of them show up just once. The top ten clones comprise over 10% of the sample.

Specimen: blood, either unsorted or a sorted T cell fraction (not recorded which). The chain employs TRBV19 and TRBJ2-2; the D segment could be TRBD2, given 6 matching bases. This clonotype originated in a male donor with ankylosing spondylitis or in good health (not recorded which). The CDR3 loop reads CASSQRDSETGELFF. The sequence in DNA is TGTGCCAGTAGTCAAAGGGACTCAGAAACCGGGGAGCTGTTTTTT. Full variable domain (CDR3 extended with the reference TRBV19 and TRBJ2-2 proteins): DGGITQSPKYLFRKEGQNVTLSCEQNLNHDAMYWYRQDPGQGLRLIYYSQIVNDFQKGDIAEGYSVSREKKESFPLTVTSAQKNPTAFYLCASSQRDSETGELFFGEGSRLTVL.